This entry lists 21 T cell receptor beta chains sequenced from one sample in a study of blood T cell repertoires in COVID-19. The assay was immunoSEQ multiplex PCR, and TCRdb's table has in-frame clones only and misses some. The sample shows some 150,000 clones, approximately 83% of them seen only once. Material for sequencing was peripheral blood. Every receptor here comes from a woman aged 55-69 years with COVID-19, enrolled during active disease.

J is TRBJ2-5 and V is TRBV4-3; TRBD1 agrees at 10 bases. V shed 8 bases, J shed 5 bases, and the junction held 11 bases outside the gene matches. From germline, CDR1 is LGHNA and CDR2 YSLEER. The CDR3 totals 15 residues. The CDR3 DNA reads TGCGCCAGCCAGACCTCGACAGGGGGCCTGGAGACCCAGTACTTC. Its translation is CASQTSTGGLETQYF.

This chain uses TRBV11-2 with TRBJ1-3; D gene ambiguous. The CDR3 is 16 residues long. Germline values: CDR1 SGHAT, CDR2 FQNNGV. V dropped 0 bases and J dropped 0 bases, with 9 bases sitting between them. CDR3 DNA sequence: TGTGCCAGCAGCTTAGAATTACGGGGCTCTGGAAACACCATATATTTT. Translation: CASSLELRGSGNTIYF.

This rearrangement joins TRBV21-1 to TRBJ2-7; TRBD2, the table's D call, was not compared with the DNA. TRBV21-1 is an annotated pseudogene. The CDR3 totals 16 residues. The CDR3 coding sequence is TGTGCCAGCAGGCCTCTAGCGGGGGAGAGCTCCTACGAGCAGTACTTC. This encodes CASRPLAGESSYEQYF.

This sequence joins TRBV5-6 and TRBJ2-5; possibly TRBD2 for D (5 bases). The CDR3 length is 14 residues. Looked up from germline, CDR1 is SGHDT and CDR2 is YYEEEE. V lost 0 bases, J lost 3 bases, and 9 bases lay in between. The CDR3 sequence is CASSLASLEETQYF. The CDR3 nucleotides read TGTGCCAGCAGCTTGGCTAGCTTGGAAGAGACCCAGTACTTC.

V is TRBV4-2 and J is TRBJ2-3; TRBD2 agrees at 11 bases. CDR3 length: 20 amino acids. The J segment lost 0 bases and the V segment lost 0 bases, leaving 11 bases of the junction unmatched. Germline lookup yields CDR1 LGHNA and CDR2 YNFKEQ. The CDR3 DNA follows: TGTGCCAGCAGCCAAGACCCTAGCGGGGGGCCAGGGGTGAGCACAGATACGCAGTATTTT. Protein product: CASSQDPSGGPGVSTDTQYF.

The chain has TRBV6-2 or TRBV6-3 and TRBJ2-7; 12 nucleotides match TRBD1. Germline V gene lookup returns CDR1 MNHEY and CDR2 SVGEGT. This CDR3 has 15 residues. J lost 4 bases, V lost 6 bases, and 7 bases had no gene match. CDR3 in amino acids: CASRPGTGGAYEQYF. CDR3 sequence (DNA): TGTGCCAGCAGACCTGGGACAGGGGGCGCATACGAGCAGTACTTC.

This chain joins TRBV10-3 and TRBJ2-3, with a tentative D call TRBD2 (6 bases). The V gene's germline CDR1 is ENHRY and CDR2 SYGVKD. The CDR3 has 15 amino acids. Deletions cut 4 bases from V and 0 bases from J, with 11 bases between. The CDR3 DNA reads as TGTGCCATCAGTGCGGGACTCCAAAGCACAGATACGCAGTATTTT. Its translation is CAISAGLQSTDTQYF.

This clone appeared a few times. V usage is TRBV27 and J usage is TRBJ1-2; the match to TRBD1 covers 8 bases. J lost 8 bases, V lost 3 bases, and 8 bases had no gene match. Germline values: CDR1 MNHEY, CDR2 SMNVEV (reference sequence). The CDR3 consists of 14 residues. CDR3 region: CASSLTGEARGYTF. Written as DNA, the CDR3 is TGTGCCAGCAGTTTGACAGGGGAGGCACGAGGCTACACCTTC.

This chain links TRBV9 with TRBJ1-2; 11 bases align to TRBD1. Trimming removed 1 base from V and 8 bases from J; junction bases left unmatched: 13. Germline CDR1 reads SGDLS; CDR2 reads YYNGEE. The CDR3 consists of 17 residues. For the CDR3, the DNA is TGTGCCAGCAGCGTAATTCCGGGACAGGGGGAGGATGGAGGCTACACCTTC. This gives the protein CASSVIPGQGEDGGYTF.

This clone has just one count. The chain is built from TRBV3-1 (or the pseudogene TRBV3-2) and TRBJ1-1; perhaps TRBD1 as D (6 bases). CDR1 and CDR2 (germline): LGHDT, YNNKEL (reference sequence). CDR3 length: 14 amino acids. Between the trimmed V and J ends, which lost 0 bases and 3 bases, there was a span of 8 bases. CDR3 DNA: TGTGCCAGCAGCCAAGAGAGACAGGACACTGAAGCTTTCTTT. Its translation is CASSQERQDTEAFF.

The chain carries TRBV5-6 and TRBJ1-1; 7 bases agree with TRBD1. This CDR3 comprises 15 residues. Germline V gives CDR1 SGHDT, CDR2 YYEEEE. V lost 3 bases and J lost 6; bases outside the gene matches: 11. The CDR3 sequence: CASSWGPDRAPEAFF. In DNA, the CDR3 is TGTGCCAGCAGCTGGGGGCCCGACAGGGCCCCTGAAGCTTTCTTT.

The chain uses TRBV19 and TRBJ1-2; TRBD1 might be the D (5 bases). The CDR3 contains 12 residues. V lost 8 bases to trimming and J lost 4 bases, with 11 bases between them. Germline V gene sequence: CDR1 LNHDA, CDR2 SQIVND (reference sequence). For the CDR3, the DNA is TGTGCCAGTTACGGACATATCTATGGCTACACCTTC. The encoded protein is CASYGHIYGYTF. Full variable domain (outside the CDR3, taken from reference TRBV19 and TRBJ1-2): DGGITQSPKYLFRKEGQNVTLSCEQNLNHDAMYWYRQDPGQGLRLIYYSQIVNDFQKGDIAEGYSVSREKKESFPLTVTSAQKNPTAFYLCASYGHIYGYTFGSGTRLTVV.

This rearrangement joins TRBV10-3 to TRBJ2-6, with D tentatively TRBD2 (6 bases). The ends were cut back, 6 bases at V and 0 bases at J, with 15 bases in the middle. This CDR3 has 17 residues. Germline V gives CDR1 ENHRY, CDR2 SYGVKD. In DNA form, the CDR3 reads TGTGCCATCAGGCCCGGGACTGGGGACTCTGGGGCCAACGTCCTGACTTTC. Encoded protein: CAIRPGTGDSGANVLTF.

J is TRBJ1-2 and V is TRBV29-1; TRBD1 matches at 9 bases. The V and J ends lost 6 bases and 5 bases, in that order; junction bases with no gene match: 7. Germline V gene sequence: CDR1 SQVTM, CDR2 ANQGSEA. The CDR3 covers 13 residues. DNA for the CDR3: TGCAGCGTCCGGACAGGGGATAGGTATGGCTACACCTTC. This sequence encodes CSVRTGDRYGYTF.

CDR3 sequence: CATRGGEKLFF. As DNA, the CDR3 is TGTGCCACCCGGGGGGGGGAAAAACTGTTTTTT. The chain uses TRBV15 and TRBJ1-4; D is perhaps TRBD1 (5 bases). V was pared by 8 bases and J by 8 bases, with 9 bases between. The V gene's germline CDR1 is LNHNV and CDR2 YYDKDF (reference sequence). This CDR3 is 11 amino acids long.

V is TRBV4-3 and J is TRBJ1-3, with D maybe TRBD1 (6 bases). Germline loops: CDR1 LGHNA, CDR2 YSLEER. V lost 4 bases and J 4 bases, leaving 20 bases between the germline ends. The CDR3 runs 17 residues. The CDR3 sequence is CASSLMVGGAEGNTIYF. Written as DNA, the CDR3 is TGCGCCAGCAGCCTCATGGTAGGGGGGGCTGAAGGAAACACCATATATTTT.

This chain connects TRBV18 to TRBJ1-1, with 7 bases that match TRBD1. The CDR3 totals 14 residues. The germline gives CDR1 KGHSH, CDR2 LQKENI. With 1 base clipped from V and 3 bases from J, the junction kept 2 bases outside the gene matches. The CDR3 coding sequence is TGTGCCAGCTCACCACGGACAGGCGACACTGAAGCTTTCTTT. It is translated as CASSPRTGDTEAFF.

V and J are TRBV5-1 and TRBJ2-3, with a possible D match to TRBD1 (5 bases). The germline V gene has CDR1 SGHRS and CDR2 YFSETQ. This CDR3 has 14 residues. The V and J ends lost 0 bases and 6 bases respectively, with 11 bases between them. Here the CDR3 reads CASSLGGEMDTQYF. CDR3 sequence (DNA): TGCGCCAGCAGCTTGGGGGGCGAAATGGATACGCAGTATTTT.

The chain combines TRBV4-2 with TRBJ1-4; TRBD1 matches at 8 bases. Germline loops: CDR1 LGHNA, CDR2 YNFKEQ. The CDR3 has 16 residues. V was pared by 0 bases and J by 4 bases, with 4 bases of the junction left unmatched. As DNA, the CDR3 is TGTGCCAGCAGCCAAGATAGAGGACAGGGTAATGAAAAACTGTTTTTT. Encoded protein: CASSQDRGQGNEKLFF.

The genes are TRBV7-2 and TRBJ2-5; maybe TRBD2 (5 bases). CDR3 length: 13 amino acids. The germline CDR1 and CDR2 sequences are SGHTA and FQGNSA. The V end was cut by 4 bases, the J end by 5 bases, with 11 bases between. CDR3 coding DNA: TGTGCCAGCAGCTCCCCCGGGGTGGAGACCCAGTACTTC. Translating gives CASSSPGVETQYF.

J is TRBJ2-5 and V is TRBV7-3; D might be TRBD2 (6 bases). CDR3 length equals 13 residues. Germline V lookup: CDR1 SGHTA, CDR2 FQGTGA. V was trimmed by 1 base and J by 5 bases, leaving 8 bases between them. In DNA, the CDR3 is TGTGCCAGCAGCTTAAAGGCGGGGGAGACCCAGTACTTC. It is translated as CASSLKAGETQYF. Combining the CDR3 with reference TRBV7-3 and TRBJ2-5 gives the whole variable domain GAGVSQTPSNKVTEKGKYVELRCDPISGHTALYWYRQSLGQGPEFLIYFQGTGAADDSGLPNDRFFAVRPEGSVSTLKIQRTERGDSAVYLCASSLKAGETQYFGPGTRLLVL.